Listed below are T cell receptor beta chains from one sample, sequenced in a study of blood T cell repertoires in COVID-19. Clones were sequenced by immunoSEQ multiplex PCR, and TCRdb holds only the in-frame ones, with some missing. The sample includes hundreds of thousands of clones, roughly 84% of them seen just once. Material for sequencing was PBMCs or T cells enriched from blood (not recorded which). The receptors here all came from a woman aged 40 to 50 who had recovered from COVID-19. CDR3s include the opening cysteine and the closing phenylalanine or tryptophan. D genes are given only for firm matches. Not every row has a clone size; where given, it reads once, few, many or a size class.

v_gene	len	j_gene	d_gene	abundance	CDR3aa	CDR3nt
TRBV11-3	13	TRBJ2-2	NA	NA	CASSGSPTGELFF	TGTGCCAGCAGCGGGAGCCCCACCGGGGAGCTGTTTTTT
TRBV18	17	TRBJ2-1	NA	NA	CASSPLGEVSSYNEQFF	TGTGCCAGCTCACCACTCGGGGAGGTTAGCTCCTACAATGAGCAGTTCTTC
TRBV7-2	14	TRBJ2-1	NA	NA	CASSLGGTVNEQFF	TGTGCCAGCAGCTTAGGCGGGACAGTCAATGAGCAGTTCTTC
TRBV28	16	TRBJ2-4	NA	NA	CASSFFGLGAKNIQYF	TGTGCCAGCAGTTTCTTCGGACTTGGGGCCAAAAACATTCAGTACTTC
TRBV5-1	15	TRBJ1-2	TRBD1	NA	CASSFQGDSNYGYTF	TGCGCCAGCAGCTTCCAGGGGGATTCTAACTATGGCTACACCTTC
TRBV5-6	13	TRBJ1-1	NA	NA	CASSFFMNTEAFF	TGTGCCAGCAGCTTTTTTATGAACACTGAAGCTTTCTTT
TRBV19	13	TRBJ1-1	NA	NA	CASSSTGFTEAFF	TGTGCCAGTAGTAGCACAGGGTTCACTGAAGCTTTCTTT
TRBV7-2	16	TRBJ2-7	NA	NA	CASSLVGGMDSYEQYF	TGTGCCAGCAGCTTAGTAGGCGGGATGGACTCCTACGAGCAGTACTTC
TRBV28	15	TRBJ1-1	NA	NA	CASSLRQEGYTEAFF	TGTGCCAGCAGCCTTAGACAGGAAGGGTACACTGAAGCTTTCTTT
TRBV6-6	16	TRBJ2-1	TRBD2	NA	CASSYSSRSGMDEQFF	TGTGCCAGCAGTTACTCTTCGAGAAGCGGGATGGATGAGCAGTTCTTC
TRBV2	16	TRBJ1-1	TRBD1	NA	CASVRARGPGSTEAFF	TGTGCCAGCGTGAGGGCCAGGGGGCCAGGGAGCACTGAAGCTTTCTTT
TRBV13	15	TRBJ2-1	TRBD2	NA	CASSSSRTSVHEQFF	TGTGCCAGCAGCTCCTCTCGGACTAGCGTGCATGAGCAGTTCTTC
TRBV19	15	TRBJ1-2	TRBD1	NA	CASSIWRGRGYGYTF	TGTGCCAGTAGTATATGGAGGGGGCGCGGCTATGGCTACACCTTC
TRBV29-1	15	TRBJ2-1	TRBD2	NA	CSAPGLAASYNEQFF	TGCAGCGCCCCGGGACTAGCGGCCTCCTACAATGAGCAGTTCTTC
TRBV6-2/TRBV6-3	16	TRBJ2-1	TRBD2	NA	CASSYSSGRWYNEQFF	TGTGCCAGCAGTTACTCGAGCGGGAGATGGTACAATGAGCAGTTCTTC
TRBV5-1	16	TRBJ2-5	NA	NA	CASRWGDGRGKETQYF	TGCGCCAGCAGGTGGGGCGATGGAAGGGGGAAAGAGACCCAGTACTTC
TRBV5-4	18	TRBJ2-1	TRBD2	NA	CASAPGAGGINSYNEQFF	TGTGCCAGCGCCCCGGGAGCGGGAGGGATTAACTCCTACAATGAGCAGTTCTTC
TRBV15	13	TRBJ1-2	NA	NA	CATSRAENYGYTF	TGTGCCACCAGCAGAGCTGAGAACTATGGCTACACCTTC
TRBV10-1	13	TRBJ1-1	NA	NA	CASSAGDHTEAFF	TGCGCCAGCAGTGCAGGGGATCACACTGAAGCTTTCTTT
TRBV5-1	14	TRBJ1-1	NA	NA	CASSLGQTNTEAFF	TGCGCCAGCAGCTTGGGGCAGACTAACACTGAAGCTTTCTTT
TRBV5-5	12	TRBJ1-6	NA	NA	CASSTGNSPLHF	TGTGCCAGCAGCACAGGAAATTCACCCCTCCACTTT
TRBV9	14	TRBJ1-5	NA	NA	CASSVGGGSQPQHF	TGTGCCAGCAGCGTGGGGGGGGGCTCTCAGCCCCAGCATTTT
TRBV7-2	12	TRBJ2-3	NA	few	CASSLRIDTQYF	TGTGCCAGCAGCTTGAGGATAGATACGCAGTATTTT
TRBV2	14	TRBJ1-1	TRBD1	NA	CASSDLRTGGLAFF	TGTGCCAGCAGTGACCTTAGGACAGGGGGCTTAGCTTTCTTT
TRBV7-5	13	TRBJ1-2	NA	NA	CVRSLIFGYGYTF	TGTGTCAGAAGCTTAATCTTCGGCTATGGCTACACCTTC
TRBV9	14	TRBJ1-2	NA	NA	CASSGPRGNYGYTF	TGTGCCAGCAGCGGACCAAGAGGCAACTATGGCTACACCTTC
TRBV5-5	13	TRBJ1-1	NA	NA	CASSLGGGIEAFF	TGTGCCAGCAGCTTGGGTGGAGGCATTGAAGCTTTCTTT
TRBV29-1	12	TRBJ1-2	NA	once	CSVVEGIYGYTF	TGCAGCGTTGTGGAGGGGATCTATGGCTACACCTTC
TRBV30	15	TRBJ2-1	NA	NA	CAWTRGTSSYNEQFF	TGTGCCTGGACTCGCGGGACGAGCTCCTACAATGAGCAGTTCTTC
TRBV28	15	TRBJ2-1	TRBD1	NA	CATGEGARSYNEQFF	TGTGCCACCGGTGAGGGGGCGCGTTCCTACAATGAGCAGTTCTTC
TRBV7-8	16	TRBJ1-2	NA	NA	CASSPNRDALPHGYTF	TGTGCCAGCAGCCCAAACAGGGATGCTCTCCCCCATGGCTACACCTTC
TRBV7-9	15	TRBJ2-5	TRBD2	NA	CASSLSLAGGETQYF	TGTGCCAGCAGCTTATCACTAGCGGGAGGGGAGACCCAGTACTTC
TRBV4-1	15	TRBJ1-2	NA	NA	CASSHTQGLKYGYTF	TGCGCCAGCAGCCATACCCAGGGTTTAAAGTATGGCTACACCTTC
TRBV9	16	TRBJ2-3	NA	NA	CASSVALGGPTDTQYF	TGTGCCAGCAGCGTAGCCCTCGGGGGGCCCACAGATACGCAGTATTTT
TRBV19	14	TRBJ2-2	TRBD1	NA	CASSLQGASGELFF	TGTGCCAGTAGTTTACAGGGGGCCTCCGGGGAGCTGTTTTTT
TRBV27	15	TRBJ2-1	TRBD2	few	CASSFVAGGHNEQFF	TGTGCCAGCAGTTTTGTGGCGGGAGGCCACAATGAGCAGTTCTTC
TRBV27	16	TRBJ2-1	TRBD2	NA	CASSPSGRGAYNEQFF	TGTGCCAGCAGCCCCAGCGGGAGAGGGGCCTACAATGAGCAGTTCTTC
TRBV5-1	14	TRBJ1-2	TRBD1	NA	CASSLATGDYGYTF	TGCGCCAGCAGCTTGGCCACAGGGGACTATGGCTACACCTTC
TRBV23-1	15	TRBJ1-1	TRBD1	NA	CASSHLDRLNTEAFF	TGCGCCAGCAGTCACTTGGACAGGTTGAACACTGAAGCTTTCTTT
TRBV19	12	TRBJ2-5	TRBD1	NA	CASRQGHETQYF	TGTGCCAGCCGACAGGGACACGAGACCCAGTACTTC
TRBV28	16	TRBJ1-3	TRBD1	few	CASSQTGGGIGNTIYF	TGTGCCAGCAGTCAGACAGGGGGGGGTATTGGAAACACCATATATTTT
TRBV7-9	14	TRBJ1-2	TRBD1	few	CASSLTTGEYGYTF	TGTGCCAGCAGCTTAACGACAGGGGAATATGGCTACACCTTC
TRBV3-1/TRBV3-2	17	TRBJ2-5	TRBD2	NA	CASSQGQTSGRKETQYF	TGTGCCAGCAGCCAAGGGCAGACTAGCGGGAGGAAGGAGACCCAGTACTTC
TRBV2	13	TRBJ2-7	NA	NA	CASKGRPPYEQYF	TGTGCCAGCAAAGGGAGGCCCCCCTACGAGCAGTACTTC
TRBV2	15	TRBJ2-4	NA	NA	CASQSRSLAKNIQYF	TGTGCCAGCCAATCTCGGTCCCTAGCCAAAAACATTCAGTACTTC
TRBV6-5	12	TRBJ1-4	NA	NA	CATGRGEEKLFF	TGTGCCACTGGGCGGGGGGAGGAAAAACTGTTTTTT
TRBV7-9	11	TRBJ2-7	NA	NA	CASSFEYEQYF	TGTGCCAGCAGCTTCGAGTACGAGCAGTACTTC
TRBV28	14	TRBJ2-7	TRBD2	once	CASSPLTSGNRQYF	TGTGCCAGCAGTCCTTTGACTAGCGGGAACCGACAGTACTTC
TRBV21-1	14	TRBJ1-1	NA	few	CASSRPDLNTEAFF	TGTGCCAGTTCGAGGCCAGATTTGAACACTGAAGCTTTCTTT
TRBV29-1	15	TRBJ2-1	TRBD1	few	CSVEGGRGSYNEQFF	TGCAGCGTTGAAGGTGGCAGGGGGTCCTACAATGAGCAGTTCTTC